This TCR beta chain is drawn from a study of blood T cell repertoires in COVID-19. For the study at large: COVID-19 samples from acute and convalescent phases originated in the United States, Italy and Spain. PBMCs, B-cell-depleted T cells, or T cells were the source of the cDNA or gDNA that made up the material.

Sequencing used immunoSEQ multiplex PCR; TCRdb keeps in-frame clones, though not all of them. The sample lists roughly 310,000 clones; 75% to 90% were seen once. Sequencing was performed on peripheral blood. This receptor was identified in a woman aged 25-40 years with COVID-19, enrolled during active disease.

The CDR3 loop is CASSSGSATSGRRDEQFF. The CDR3, as DNA: TGTGCCAGCAGTAGTGGGTCCGCGACTAGCGGGAGACGGGATGAGCAGTTCTTC. The chain joins TRBV16 to TRBJ2-1; the match to TRBD2 covers 12 bases. This CDR3 region has 18 residues. Unmatched junction bases numbered 17, after V lost 6 bases and J lost 8 bases. Looked up from germline, CDR1 is KGHSY and CDR2 is FQNENV.